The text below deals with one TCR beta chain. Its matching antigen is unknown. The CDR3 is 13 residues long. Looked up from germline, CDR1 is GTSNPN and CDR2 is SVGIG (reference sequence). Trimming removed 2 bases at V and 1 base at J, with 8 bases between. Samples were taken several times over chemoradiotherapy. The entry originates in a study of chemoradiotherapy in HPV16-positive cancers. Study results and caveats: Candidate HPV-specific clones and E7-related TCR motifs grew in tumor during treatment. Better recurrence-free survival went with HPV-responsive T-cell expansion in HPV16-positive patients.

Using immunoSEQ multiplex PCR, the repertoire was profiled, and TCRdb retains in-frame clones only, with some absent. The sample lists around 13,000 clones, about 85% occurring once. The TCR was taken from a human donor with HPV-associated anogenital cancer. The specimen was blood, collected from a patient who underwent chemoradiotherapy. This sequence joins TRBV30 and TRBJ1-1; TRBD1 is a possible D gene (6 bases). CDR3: CAWSRGGNTEAFF. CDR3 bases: TGTGCCTGGAGTAGGGGGGGGAACACTGAAGCTTTCTTT.